This T cell receptor (beta chain) was identified in a study of T cell responses to AZD1222 COVID-19 vaccine. Analyses pooled second doses at about 4 or about 12 weeks. Measured with immunoSEQ multiplex PCR; TCRdb has only the in-frame clones, and not every one. The profile shows 70,000 or so clones, roughly 80% of them singletons. CDR1 and CDR2 from the germline V gene are KGHDR and SFDVKD. The CDR3 totals 16 residues. Unmatched junction bases numbered 13, after V lost 5 bases and J lost 5 bases. This receptor was identified in an adult who received the AZD1222 COVID-19 vaccine. The specimen comprised peripheral blood, sampled 28 days after the second AZD1222 dose. The chain joins TRBV24-1 to TRBJ2-5; TRBD2 matches 7 bases. CDR3 protein: CATSGLSGWAKETQYF. The CDR3 nucleotides are TGTGCCACCAGTGGACTTAGCGGGTGGGCCAAGGAGACCCAGTACTTC.